The 4 T cell receptor beta chains below all came from one sample that was sequenced in a study of a mutant IDH1 vaccine in newly diagnosed glioma. Only in-frame clones appear in the TCRdb table, and some are missing; sequencing was by immunoSEQ multiplex PCR. The data show tens of thousands of clones, 75% to 85% seen once. These receptors have no identified antigens. Time point meaning: week 23, last vaccination. A 20-mer mutant IDH1 peptide at 300 ug was injected subcutaneously with topical imiquimod. Source: PBMCs, taken from a glioma patient whose treatment included an IDH1 peptide vaccine. Source of these receptors: a man in his forties with glioma.

V and J are TRBV6-5 and TRBJ2-7; D gene unclear. This CDR3 has 15 amino acids. V shed 6 bases and J shed 3 bases, with 18 bases lying between them. In germline, CDR1 is MNHEY, CDR2 SVGAGI. CDR3 in DNA: TGTGCCAGCAGCCGGTCCGGGTCCGATATCTACGAGCAGTACTTC. This encodes CASSRSGSDIYEQYF.

This clone showed up just once. The chain recombines TRBV19 with TRBJ2-1, with 7 bases fitting TRBD2. The CDR3 runs 16 residues. The V gene end was trimmed by 3 bases and the J gene end by 7 bases; junction bases not matched to a gene: 12. The germline CDR1 and CDR2 sequences are LNHDA and SQIVND (reference sequence). For the CDR3, the DNA is TGTGCCAGTAGTATCTCACTAGCGACACCTCGGAATGAGCAGTTCTTC. Amino acid sequence: CASSISLATPRNEQFF.

This clone was picked up a small number of times. V gene TRBV30 combines with J gene TRBJ2-7, with 10 nucleotides matching TRBD1. Germline assignment: CDR1 GTSNPN and CDR2 SVGIG (reference sequence). J was trimmed by 3 bases and V by 5 bases; bases with no gene match: 7. This CDR3 contains 14 residues. CDR3 loop: CAWAPGTGDYEQYF. In DNA, the CDR3 is TGTGCCTGGGCACCGGGGACAGGGGACTACGAGCAGTACTTC.

The rearrangement uses TRBV25-1 and TRBJ1-6; maybe TRBD1 (5 bases). V lost 4 bases to trimming and J lost 14 bases, with 12 bases between them. This CDR3 spans 12 amino acids. Germline V lookup: CDR1 MGHDK, CDR2 SYGVNS. For the CDR3, the DNA is TGTGCCAGCAGTGGCGGGGGTCGGACCCTCCACTTT. Translation gives CASSGGGRTLHF.